The 10 T cell receptor beta chains in this list originate from one sample, sequenced in a study of T cell repertoires and HLA-DP antigens (dated by TCRdb to the late 2010s). Their antigen targets remain unknown. Preparation of the library involved the immunoSEQ multiplex PCR assay. TCRdb provides this immuneACCESS table in a form limited to in-frame rearrangements. Some clones are lacking; in checked studies, under half of them reflect an unresolved V gene, and why the rest are absent is not known. Counted in this sample were 85,000 to 90,000 clones; roughly 86% of them appeared once. The ten largest account for about 1.8% of the sample. The sequenced sample consisted of CD4+ T cells from PBMCs. Source of these receptors: a man aged 50 to 60 in good health and CMV-seronegative.

The V gene is TRBV5-1, the J gene TRBJ2-3; 8 positions agree with TRBD1. Germline loops: CDR1 SGHRS, CDR2 YFSETQ. The CDR3 extends over 16 amino acids. V gave up 0 bases and J gave up 1 base; unmatched junction bases: 4. Written as DNA, the CDR3 is TGCGCCAGCAGCTTGGCCGGGACAGGTGGCACAGATACGCAGTATTTT. Translation: CASSLAGTGGTDTQYF.

The V call is TRBV19, the J call TRBJ1-6; D perhaps matches TRBD1 (6 bases). Germline V lookup: CDR1 LNHDA, CDR2 SQIVND (reference sequence). This CDR3 contains 15 residues. The ends were cut back, 5 bases at V and 9 bases at J, with 17 bases in the middle. The CDR3 reads CASSFVTGTGSPLHF. The CDR3 DNA reads TGTGCCAGTAGTTTCGTGACAGGAACGGGTTCACCCCTCCACTTT.

The V gene is TRBV28, the J gene TRBJ1-1, with D maybe TRBD1 (6 bases). There are 14 residues in the CDR3. Germline V gene data show CDR1 as MDHEN and CDR2 as SYDVKM. V shed 7 bases and J shed 0 bases, with 12 bases lying between them. CDR3 coding DNA: TGTGCCAGCACCCCGGGGGCCTTGAACACTGAAGCTTTCTTT. Its protein product is CASTPGALNTEAFF.

The rearrangement joins TRBV19 to TRBJ1-1; possible D gene TRBD1, 5 bases. The CDR3 totals 14 residues. V lost 3 bases and J 2 bases, leaving 10 bases between the germline ends. CDR1 LNHDA and CDR2 SQIVND come from the germline V gene (reference sequence). The CDR3 is CASSMDTGNTEAFF. The CDR3 region has the DNA TGTGCCAGTAGTATGGATACAGGTAACACTGAAGCTTTCTTT.

The chain recombines TRBV6-1 with TRBJ1-3; no reliable D call. Between the trimmed V and J ends, which lost 7 bases and 0 bases, there was a span of 13 bases. The CDR3 covers 15 residues. From germline, CDR1 is MNHNS and CDR2 SASEGT. CDR3 in amino acids: CASMGRRHSGNTIYF. The DNA of the CDR3 is TGTGCCAGCATGGGTCGACGGCACTCTGGAAACACCATATATTTT.

This chain uses TRBV7-6 with TRBJ2-2; a weak D match, TRBD2 (6 bases). V lost 1 base and J lost 5, with 11 bases in between. Germline values: CDR1 SGHVS, CDR2 FNYEAQ. The CDR3 is 15 amino acids. This chain's CDR3 is CASSLESGVTGELFF. CDR3 nucleotide sequence: TGTGCCAGCAGCTTAGAATCGGGGGTTACCGGGGAGCTGTTTTTT.

The chain is built from TRBV7-2 and TRBJ1-4; the D gene is possibly TRBD1 (5 bases). The germline V gene encodes CDR1 SGHTA and CDR2 FQGNSA. This CDR3 is built from 14 residues. The germline V and J ends were trimmed by 4 bases and 7 bases, with 13 bases remaining between them. The CDR3 DNA is TGTGCCAGCAGCTCCGGGGGTGGGTCTGAAAAACTGTTTTTT. Encoded protein: CASSSGGGSEKLFF.

The V call is TRBV4-1, the J call TRBJ1-4; weak D call: TRBD1 (5 bases). Germline loops: CDR1 MGHRA, CDR2 YSYEKL. The CDR3 runs to 16 residues. With 4 bases removed from V and 0 bases from J, the gap between germline ends came to 12 bases. The CDR3 DNA is TGCGCCAGCAGCCCCCAGGGAGGGGCAACTAATGAAAAACTGTTTTTT. Protein product: CASSPQGGATNEKLFF.

The gene calls are TRBV30 and TRBJ1-6; 8 positions match TRBD1. Germline CDR1 is GTSNPN and CDR2 is SVGIG (reference sequence). The CDR3 covers 15 residues. Losses at the gene ends were 1 base for V and 9 bases for J; bases not matched to a gene: 8. CDR3 loop: CAWSGDQGAGSPLHF. Written as DNA, the CDR3 is TGTGCCTGGAGTGGCGATCAGGGGGCCGGTTCACCCCTCCACTTT.

This chain uses TRBV7-9 with TRBJ2-6, with TRBD2 as a possible D gene (5 bases). The germline V gene encodes CDR1 SEHNR and CDR2 FQNEAQ (reference sequence). The CDR3 is made up of 17 amino acids. The V end was cut by 0 bases, the J end by 2 bases, with 11 bases between. DNA of the CDR3: TGTGCCAGCAGCTTAGCAAGTTTGAGGGCTGGGGCCAACGTCCTGACTTTC. As protein: CASSLASLRAGANVLTF.